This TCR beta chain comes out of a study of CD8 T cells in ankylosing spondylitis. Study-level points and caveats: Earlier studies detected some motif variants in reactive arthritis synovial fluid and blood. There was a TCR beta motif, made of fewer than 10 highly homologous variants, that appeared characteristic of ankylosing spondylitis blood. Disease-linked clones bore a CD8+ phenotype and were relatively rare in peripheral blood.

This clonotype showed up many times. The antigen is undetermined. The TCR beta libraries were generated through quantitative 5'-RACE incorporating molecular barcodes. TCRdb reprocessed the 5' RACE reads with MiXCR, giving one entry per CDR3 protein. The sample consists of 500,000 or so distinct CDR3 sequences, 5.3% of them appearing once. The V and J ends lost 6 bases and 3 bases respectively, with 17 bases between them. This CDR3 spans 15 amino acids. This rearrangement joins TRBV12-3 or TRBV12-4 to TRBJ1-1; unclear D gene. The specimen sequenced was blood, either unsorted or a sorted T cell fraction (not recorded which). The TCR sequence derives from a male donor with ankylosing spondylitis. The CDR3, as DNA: TGTGCCAGCAGGAAAAGGGCTGCTAGGGACACTGAAGCTTTCTTT. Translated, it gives CASRKRAARDTEAFF.